Listed below are T cell receptor beta chains from one sample, sequenced in a study of blood T cell repertoires in COVID-19. Data came from immunoSEQ multiplex PCR; TCRdb stores just in-frame clones and leaves some out. The sample records about 320,000 clones, roughly 86% being singletons. The source material was PBMCs or T cells enriched from blood (not recorded which). The receptors stem from a woman under 30 who had recovered from COVID-19. The CDR3 runs from the conserved cysteine through the conserved F or W. The order of the fields is CDR3 length, V gene, CDR3 protein.

15 TRBV3-1/TRBV3-2 CASSQGPGAYNEQFF
16 TRBV2 CASRPGQAATNEKLFF
13 TRBV27 CASSWAGGTEAFF
19 TRBV4-2 CASSQEPPVGGAPYNEQFF
16 TRBV11-1 CASSTGLAGFKYEQYF
14 TRBV4-3 CASSQDLSTDTQYF
14 TRBV27 CASSLGGGEDGYTF
15 TRBV2 CASSDMGALGYGYTF
13 TRBV5-4 CASSLWGGETQYF
11 TRBV28 CASKEGRELFF
16 TRBV29-1 CSVEGGQGAYTDTQYF
15 TRBV6-5 CASRFRSEGNTEAFF
16 TRBV4-2 CASSLSLGVGTGELFF
13 TRBV4-1 CASSTTGTDTQYF
15 TRBV19 CASQRTGPLAWGYTF
15 TRBV7-2 CASSLAGRGISGYTF
20 TRBV3-1/TRBV3-2 CASSQGARLGQTANTGELFF
14 TRBV19 CASSIDREDQPQHF
13 TRBV3-1/TRBV3-2 CASSQDRDQPQHF
15 TRBV9 CASSVGQGAHYGYTF
14 TRBV5-5 CASSRGVNTGELFF
14 TRBV5-1 CASSEKGATGELFF
15 TRBV4-2 CASSQDPRGWSPLHF
14 TRBV24-1 CATSDGGAGTGYTF
14 TRBV7-2 CASSLDQATYEQYF
18 TRBV9 CASSVRPHLAGGWNEQFF
14 TRBV5-1 CASSLDRVRNEQFF
15 TRBV2 CASLMGDRVGSPLHF
14 TRBV10-3 CAISEPHRAYEQYF
14 TRBV19 CASSIHPEVTEAFF
16 TRBV5-1 CASRRGETGENSPLHF
14 TRBV20-1 CSASSGGPSKTQYF
14 TRBV7-3 CASSLPGINQPQHF
13 TRBV15 CATSGRQGEKLFF
16 TRBV7-2 CASNLRLAGGGDTQYF
15 TRBV19 CASTPPGGVTGELFF
14 TRBV18 CASSQGTGDYGYTF
13 TRBV10-3 CAITVETGNTIYF
17 TRBV28 CASSSSGGWTIMNEQFF
13 TRBV2 CASTQGNGNTIYF
14 TRBV5-1 CASRRGQGNSPLHF